This T cell receptor (beta chain) was found in a study of Graves' ophthalmopathy and Graves' hyperthyroidism. Study-level results: Blood also carried most expanded thyroid clonotypes exceeding 0.001 frequency.

The table lists this clonotype with a few counts. The target antigen is unknown. The germline CDR1 and CDR2 sequences are PRHDT and FYEKMQ (reference sequence). Losses at the gene ends were 5 bases for V and 1 base for J; bases not matched to a gene: 3. The CDR3 runs to 16 residues. Amplifying from RNA transcripts, the study obtained TCR beta CDR3 regions. HTBI primers were employed in first-round RT-PCR, then a second-round multiplex PCR followed. TCRdb ran MiXCR on the multiplex PCR reads and lists one entry per CDR3 protein. The sample shows around 400,000 distinct CDR3 sequences, more than 20% of them seen only once.

The clonotype originates from a woman younger than 30 with stable Graves' hyperthyroidism. This chain connects TRBV13 to TRBJ2-2; 11 bases are a match to TRBD2. The sample taken for sequencing was peripheral blood. CDR3 sequence: CASSVTSGENTGELFF. In DNA form, the CDR3 reads TGTGCCAGCAGCGTGACTAGCGGGGAGAACACCGGGGAGCTGTTTTTT. The complete variable domain, with remaining parts taken from reference TRBV13 and TRBJ2-2, reads AAGVIQSPRHLIKEKRETATLKCYPIPRHDTVYWYQQGPGQDPQFLISFYEKMQSDKGSIPDRFSAQQFSDYHSELNMSSLELGDSALYFCASSVTSGENTGELFFGEGSRLTVL.